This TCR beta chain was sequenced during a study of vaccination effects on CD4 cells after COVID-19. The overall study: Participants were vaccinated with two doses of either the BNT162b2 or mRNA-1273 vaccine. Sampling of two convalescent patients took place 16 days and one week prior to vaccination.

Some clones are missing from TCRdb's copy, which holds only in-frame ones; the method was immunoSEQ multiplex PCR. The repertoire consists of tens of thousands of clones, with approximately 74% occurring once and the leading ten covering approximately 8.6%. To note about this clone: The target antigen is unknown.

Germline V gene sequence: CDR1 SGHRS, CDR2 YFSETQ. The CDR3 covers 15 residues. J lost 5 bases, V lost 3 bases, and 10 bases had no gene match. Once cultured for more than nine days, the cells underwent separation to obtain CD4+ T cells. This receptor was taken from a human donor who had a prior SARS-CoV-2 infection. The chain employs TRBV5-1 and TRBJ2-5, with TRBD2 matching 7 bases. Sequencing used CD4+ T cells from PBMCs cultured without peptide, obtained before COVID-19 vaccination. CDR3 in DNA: TGCGCCAGCAGCTACCGGGACTACAGGTCCGAGACCCAGTACTTC. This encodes CASSYRDYRSETQYF.